The TCR beta chain described here comes from a study of shared clonotypes between healthy human individuals. Findings and limits, study-wide: Sequencing depth was expected to affect clonotype sharing among donors.

Every subset had its genomic DNA shared out evenly among several immunoSEQ plates. The protocol was immunoSEQ multiplex PCR, while the TCRdb copy is restricted to in-frame clones and leaves out a portion. The data hold about 470,000 clones, with roughly 77% observed a single time. Worth noting for this clone: What it binds is unknown.

CDR1 SGHVS and CDR2 FQNEAQ come from the germline V gene. This CDR3 contains 16 residues. J gave up 0 bases and V 2 bases, and 6 bases lay outside the gene matches. This sequence originates from a woman between 35 and 50 years old in good health. Some clones in this sample may be carry-over from other donors' samples. The sequenced sample was PBMCs. The V call is TRBV7-8, the J call TRBJ2-7; 8 bases fit TRBD2. CDR3 sequence: CASSLRLAQSSYEQYF. For the CDR3, the DNA is TGTGCCAGCAGCTTACGACTAGCGCAGAGCTCCTACGAGCAGTACTTC.